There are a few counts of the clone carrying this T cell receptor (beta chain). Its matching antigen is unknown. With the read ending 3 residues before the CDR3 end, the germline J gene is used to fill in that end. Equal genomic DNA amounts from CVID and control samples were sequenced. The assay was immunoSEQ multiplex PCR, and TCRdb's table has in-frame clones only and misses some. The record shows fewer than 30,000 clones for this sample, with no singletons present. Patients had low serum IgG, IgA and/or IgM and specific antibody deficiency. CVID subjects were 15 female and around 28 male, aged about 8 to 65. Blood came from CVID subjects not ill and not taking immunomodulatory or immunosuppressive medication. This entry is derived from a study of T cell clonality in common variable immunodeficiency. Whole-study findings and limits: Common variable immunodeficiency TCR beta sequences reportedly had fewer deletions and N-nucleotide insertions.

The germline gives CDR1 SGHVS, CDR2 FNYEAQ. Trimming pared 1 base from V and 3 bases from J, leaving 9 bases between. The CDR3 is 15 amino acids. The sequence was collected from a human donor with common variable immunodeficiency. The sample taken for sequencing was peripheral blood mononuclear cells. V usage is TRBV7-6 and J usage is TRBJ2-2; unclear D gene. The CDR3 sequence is CASSLEASDTGELFF. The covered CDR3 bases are TGTGCCAGCAGCTTAGAAGCGTCAGACACCGGGGAG.